The table lists the clone carrying this TCR beta chain with a few counts. What it recognizes is unknown. Template switching added a universal primer binding site, and final cDNA carried unique molecular identifiers. TCRdb processed the 5' RACE reads anew with MiXCR; each CDR3 protein has one entry. The sample lists about 890,000 distinct CDR3 sequences; about 12% were seen once. The CDR3 totals 13 residues. Trimming took 0 bases from V and 5 from J, leaving 5 bases between them. This record belongs to a study of identical twins. Whole-study results and caveats: In drawing conclusions, the study used cross-sectional statistical analysis and did not follow the same donors. Beta clonotypes that were abundant in cord blood contained fewer insertions, a pattern absent from memory repertoires.

These data were also reused for a study on yellow fever vaccine responses in identical twins.

The sample comprised PBMCs. V and J are TRBV12-3 or TRBV12-4 and TRBJ2-1; D remains ambiguous. This receptor was taken from a woman in her late teens or twenties in good health. For the CDR3, the DNA is TGTGCCAGCAGTTTAGCAGTCAACAATGAGCAGTTCTTC. As protein: CASSLAVNNEQFF.